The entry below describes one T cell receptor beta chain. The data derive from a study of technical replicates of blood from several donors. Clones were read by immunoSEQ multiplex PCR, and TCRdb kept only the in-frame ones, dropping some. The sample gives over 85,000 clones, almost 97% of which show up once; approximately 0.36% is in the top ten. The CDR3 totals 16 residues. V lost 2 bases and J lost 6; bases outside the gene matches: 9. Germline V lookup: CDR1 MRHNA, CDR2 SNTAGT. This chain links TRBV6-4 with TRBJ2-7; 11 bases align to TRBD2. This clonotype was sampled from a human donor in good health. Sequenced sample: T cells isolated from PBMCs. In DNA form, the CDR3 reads TGTGCCAGCAGTGACCTAAGACTAGCGGGAATGTGCGAGCAGTACTTC. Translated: CASSDLRLAGMCEQYF.